Sequencing of this T cell receptor beta chain was carried out in a study of T cells in Graves' hyperthyroidism and ophthalmopathy. Across 18 months, stable Graves' hyperthyroidism was marked by no progression to ophthalmopathy. Findings and limits, study-wide: A 13 V-J model separated ophthalmopathy from stable hyperthyroidism. Blood shared most expanded thyroid clonotypes above 0.001. With a median lead of about 6.9 months before onset, the model predicted ophthalmopathy.

Trimming cost V 4 bases and J 1 base, with 18 bases left between them. In germline, CDR1 is KGHDR, CDR2 SFDVKD. This CDR3 is built from 18 residues. This clonotype was seen at least ten times. Its antigen is not known. Amplification yielded TCR beta CDR3 regions, with RNA transcripts as the source. A first-round RT-PCR of the TCR CDR3 used the HTBI primer set. A single record per CDR3 protein comes from TCRdb applying MiXCR to the multiplex PCR reads. The data hold a few hundred thousand distinct CDR3 sequences, with over 10% observed a single time. The sequenced sample consisted of blood. This chain uses TRBV24-1 with TRBJ2-2, with D possibly being TRBD2 (6 bases). This receptor was taken from a woman in her late teens or twenties with Graves' hyperthyroidism. This CDR3 reads CATSDQTTGLENTGELFF. CDR3 nucleotide sequence: TGTGCCACCAGTGACCAGACGACGGGACTCGAGAACACCGGGGAGCTGTTTTTT.